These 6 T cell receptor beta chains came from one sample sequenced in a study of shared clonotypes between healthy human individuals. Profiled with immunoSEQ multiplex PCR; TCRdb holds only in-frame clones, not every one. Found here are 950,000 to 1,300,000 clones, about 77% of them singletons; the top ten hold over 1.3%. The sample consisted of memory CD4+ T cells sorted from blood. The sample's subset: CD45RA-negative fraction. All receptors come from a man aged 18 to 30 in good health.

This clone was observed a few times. CDR3 sequence reads: CASSLVITGTGELFF. Written as DNA, the CDR3 is TGCGCCAGCAGCTTGGTTATAACGGGGACCGGGGAGCTGTTTTTT. The V call is TRBV5-1, the J call TRBJ2-2; D is perhaps TRBD2 (5 bases). CDR3 length: 15 residues. Germline assignment: CDR1 SGHRS and CDR2 YFSETQ. V shed 0 bases and J shed 5 bases, with 11 bases lying between them. Complete variable domain (other parts from reference TRBV5-1 and TRBJ2-2): KAGVTQTPRYLIKTRGQQVTLSCSPISGHRSVSWYQQTPGQGLQFLFEYFSETQRNKGNFPGRFSGRQFSNSRSEMNVSTLELGDSALYLCASSLVITGTGELFFGEGSRLTVL.

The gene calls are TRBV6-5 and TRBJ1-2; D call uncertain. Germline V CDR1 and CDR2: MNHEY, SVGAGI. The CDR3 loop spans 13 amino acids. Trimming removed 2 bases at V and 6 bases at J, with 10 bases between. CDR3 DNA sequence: TGTGCCAGCAGTTACGAGGGAAGGCATGGCTACACCTTC. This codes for CASSYEGRHGYTF.

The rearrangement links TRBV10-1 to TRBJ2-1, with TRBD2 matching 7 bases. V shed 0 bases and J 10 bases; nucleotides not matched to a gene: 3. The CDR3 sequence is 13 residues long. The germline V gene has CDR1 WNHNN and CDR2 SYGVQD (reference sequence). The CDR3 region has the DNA TGCGCCAGCAGTGAGTCGGGAGGGGTCGAGCAGTTCTTC. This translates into CASSESGGVEQFF.

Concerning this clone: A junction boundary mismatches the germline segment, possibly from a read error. The DNA for the CDR3 is TGCGCCAGCAGCACGACTAGCGGGAGGGCCAGAAACATTCAGTACTTC. Translation: CASSTTSGRARNIQYF. The J gene is TRBJ2-4, the V gene TRBV5-1; 14 positions agree with TRBD2. The V gene's germline CDR1 is SGHRS and CDR2 YFSETQ. The CDR3 extends over 16 amino acids.

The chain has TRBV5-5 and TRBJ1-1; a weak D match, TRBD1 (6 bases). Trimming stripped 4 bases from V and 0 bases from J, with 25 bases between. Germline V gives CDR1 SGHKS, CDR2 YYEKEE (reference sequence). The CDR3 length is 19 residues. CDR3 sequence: CASSDTLRPRGLLNTEAFF. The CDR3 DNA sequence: TGTGCCAGCAGCGACACATTGAGACCCAGGGGCCTACTGAACACTGAAGCTTTCTTT.

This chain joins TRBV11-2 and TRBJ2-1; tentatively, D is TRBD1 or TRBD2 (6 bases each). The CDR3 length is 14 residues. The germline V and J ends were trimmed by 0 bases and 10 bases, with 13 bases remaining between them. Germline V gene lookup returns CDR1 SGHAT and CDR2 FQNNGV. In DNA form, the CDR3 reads TGTGCCAGCAGCTTAGATTTAGGGGGGCTGGAGCAGTTCTTC. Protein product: CASSLDLGGLEQFF.